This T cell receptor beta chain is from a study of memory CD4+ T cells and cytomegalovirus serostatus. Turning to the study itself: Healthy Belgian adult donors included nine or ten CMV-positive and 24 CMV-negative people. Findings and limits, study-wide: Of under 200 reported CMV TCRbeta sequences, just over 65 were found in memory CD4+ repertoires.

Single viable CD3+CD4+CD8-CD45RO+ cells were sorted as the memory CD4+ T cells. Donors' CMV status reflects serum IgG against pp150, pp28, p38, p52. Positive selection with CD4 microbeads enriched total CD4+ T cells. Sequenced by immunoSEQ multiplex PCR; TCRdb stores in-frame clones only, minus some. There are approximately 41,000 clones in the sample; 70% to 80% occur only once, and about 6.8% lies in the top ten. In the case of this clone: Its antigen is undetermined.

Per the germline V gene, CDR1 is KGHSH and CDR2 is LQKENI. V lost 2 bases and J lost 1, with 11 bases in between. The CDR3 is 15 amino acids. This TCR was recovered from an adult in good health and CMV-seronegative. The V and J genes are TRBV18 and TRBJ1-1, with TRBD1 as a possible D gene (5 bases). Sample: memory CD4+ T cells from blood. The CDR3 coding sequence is TGTGCCAGCTCACCATCAGGGATGGGGAACACTGAAGCTTTCTTT. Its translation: CASSPSGMGNTEAFF.